Below are 25 T cell receptor beta chains sequenced from a single sample in a study of Ad26.COV2.S vaccination and SARS-CoV-2 variants. Sequencing used immunoSEQ multiplex PCR; TCRdb keeps in-frame clones, though not all of them. The repertoire has approximately 460,000 clones, 80% to 90% of them found once; the top ten carry roughly 1.7%. Noted treatment: around 19 received Ad26.COV2.S at low or high dose, single or two shots; a few received placebo; per-sample allocation not given. The investigators took samples on day 63 after the first vaccine or placebo injection. The sample here was peripheral blood, taken in a trial of Ad26.COV2.S vaccine versus placebo. The receptors were gathered from a person between 18 and 65 years old who received the Ad26.COV2.S COVID-19 vaccine or a placebo.

V gene TRBV9 combines with J gene TRBJ2-2, with 9 bases identical to TRBD2. The V and J ends lost 0 bases and 4 bases, in that order; junction bases with no gene match: 4. This CDR3 spans 16 amino acids. Germline V CDR1 and CDR2: SGDLS, YYNGEE. The CDR3 region is CASSVAGTSSTGELFF. In nucleotides, the CDR3 is TGTGCCAGCAGCGTAGCCGGGACTAGCAGCACCGGGGAGCTGTTTTTT.

This clone was seen only a few times. The chain combines TRBV21-1 with TRBJ1-4; the DNA was not compared with TRBD1, the D call given in the table. TRBV21-1 is labeled a pseudogene. CDR3 size: 16 residues. This chain's CDR3 is CASSKLMQGRDEKLFF. The CDR3 nucleotides are TGTGCCAGCAGCAAACTCATGCAGGGGCGGGATGAAAAACTGTTTTTT.

The V call is TRBV28, the J call TRBJ1-6; D is unresolved. Trimming took 10 bases from V and 4 from J, leaving 20 bases between them. From germline, CDR1 is MDHEN and CDR2 SYDVKM. This CDR3 comprises 16 residues. Written as DNA, the CDR3 is TGTGCCACCCAGGATGGGAACGGCAGATATAATTCACCCCTCCACTTT. Its protein product is CATQDGNGRYNSPLHF.

The CDR3 here is CASSYSSTFTDTQYF. The DNA of the CDR3 is TGTGCCAGCAGTTACTCGAGTACTTTCACAGATACGCAGTATTTT. V and J are TRBV6-5 and TRBJ2-3; no firm D call. Germline V gene data show CDR1 as MNHEY and CDR2 as SVGAGI. V was pared by 0 bases and J by 2 bases, with 9 bases between. CDR3 length equals 15 residues.

The chain links TRBV7-9 to TRBJ1-2; TRBD1 matches 8 bases. Trimming took 3 bases from V and 8 from J; bases not matched to a gene: 8. Germline-derived CDR1 and CDR2 are SEHNR and FQNEAQ (reference sequence). This CDR3 comprises 14 residues. CDR3: CASSLETGGEGYTF. The CDR3 bases are TGTGCCAGCAGCTTGGAAACAGGGGGGGAAGGCTACACCTTC.

V is TRBV28 and J is TRBJ2-6; either TRBD1 or TRBD2 may fit D (5 bases each). Germline V gene data show CDR1 as MDHEN and CDR2 as SYDVKM. The CDR3 consists of 16 residues. Trimming took off 3 bases at V and 10 bases at J, with 19 bases between the two ends. CDR3 in DNA: TGTGCCAGCAGTTTTAGGTTGGGCAGGGAGCTGAACGTCCTGACTTTC. This codes for CASSFRLGRELNVLTF.

The chain recombines TRBV27 with TRBJ1-1; no clear D. V was cut by 2 bases and J by 11 bases, with 21 bases left in between. The CDR3 has 15 amino acids. Germline values: CDR1 MNHEY, CDR2 SMNVEV (reference sequence). The CDR3 DNA is TGTGCCAGCAGTTTAGGGTGGGAGGGCTCCGGGATGGCTTTCTTT. Its translation is CASSLGWEGSGMAFF.

The chain couples TRBV2 to TRBJ2-7; D unclear. Trimming shortened V by 5 bases and J by 3 bases, and 11 bases separated the two germline ends. The CDR3 has 13 residues. The germline V gene encodes CDR1 SNHLY and CDR2 FYNNEI. The CDR3 sequence: CASSTSGVYEQYF. Here the CDR3 DNA reads TGTGCCAGCAGTACAAGTGGGGTCTACGAGCAGTACTTC.

The rearrangement uses TRBV18 and TRBJ1-1; D remains unclear. V lost 1 base, J lost 6 bases, and 15 bases lay in between. Germline lookup yields CDR1 KGHSH and CDR2 LQKENI. The CDR3 totals 15 residues. CDR3 bases: TGTGCCAGCTCACCACTCGGTGGGATTTTCGCTGAAGCTTTCTTT. Amino acid sequence: CASSPLGGIFAEAFF.

The chain has TRBV5-8 and TRBJ1-1; TRBD1 matches 8 bases. Per germline, CDR1 SGHTS and CDR2 YDEGEE. This CDR3 contains 18 residues. V was pared by 6 bases and J by 1 base, with 17 bases of the junction left unmatched. CDR3 DNA sequence: TGTGCCAGCACCATTGGGGGGGGGAGACAGGGGCGGAACACTGAAGCTTTCTTT. Residues: CASTIGGGRQGRNTEAFF.

The chain uses TRBV10-2 and TRBJ2-1; TRBD2 is a possible D gene (6 bases). This CDR3 is 15 amino acids long. V gave up 2 bases and J gave up 2 bases, with 10 bases separating them. Germline V CDR1 and CDR2: WSHSY, SAAADI. In nucleotides, the CDR3 is TGCGCCAGCAGTGAGGATGGCGGGACCTACAATGAGCAGTTCTTC. Translated, it gives CASSEDGGTYNEQFF.

The V and J genes are TRBV2 and TRBJ2-1; possible D gene TRBD2, 6 bases. The CDR3 extends over 12 amino acids. Germline V gene lookup returns CDR1 SNHLY and CDR2 FYNNEI. Trimming took 11 bases from V and 7 from J, leaving 15 bases between them. In DNA, the CDR3 is TGTGCCGGATCGTGGGAGGCAAATGAGCAGTTCTTC. Translating gives CAGSWEANEQFF.

The chain combines TRBV29-1 with TRBJ1-2; TRBD1 is a possible D gene (5 bases). The CDR3 sequence is 16 residues long. Trimming cost V 2 bases and J 3 bases, with 19 bases left between them. CDR1 SQVTM and CDR2 ANQGSEA come from the germline V gene. In nucleotides, the CDR3 is TGCAGCGTTGAACCGCCCCAGGGAGGGGCCGACTATGGCTACACCTTC. Its translation: CSVEPPQGGADYGYTF.

The chain uses TRBV9 and TRBJ2-1; TRBD2 might be the D (6 bases). CDR1 and CDR2 from the germline V gene are SGDLS and YYNGEE. There are 15 residues in the CDR3. V lost 0 bases and J 6 bases, leaving 13 bases between the germline ends. The CDR3 reads CASSVEGREVNEQFF. CDR3 DNA: TGTGCCAGCAGCGTAGAGGGCAGGGAGGTCAATGAGCAGTTCTTC. The full variable domain, in which reference TRBV9 and TRBJ2-1 provide the parts outside the CDR3, is DSGVTQTPKHLITATGQRVTLRCSPRSGDLSVYWYQQSLDQGLQFLIQYYNGEERAKGNILERFSAQQFPDLHSELNLSSLELGDSALYFCASSVEGREVNEQFFGPGTRLTVL.

J is TRBJ1-5 and V is TRBV7-2; D unclear. CDR3 size: 15 residues. V was shortened by 4 bases and J by 7 bases, with 17 bases between the two germline ends. Germline V gives CDR1 SGHTA, CDR2 FQGNSA. The CDR3 spells CASSSKGPPLQPQHF. The CDR3 DNA follows: TGTGCCAGCAGCTCTAAGGGTCCACCCTTGCAGCCCCAGCATTTT.

The chain joins TRBV3-1 (or the pseudogene TRBV3-2) to TRBJ2-1; 10 bases fit TRBD2. The CDR3 is made up of 16 amino acids. Germline CDR1 and CDR2: LGHDT and YNNKEL (reference sequence). Trimming removed 1 base from V and 7 bases from J; junction bases left unmatched: 7. In DNA, the CDR3 is TGTGCCAGCAGCCAAGTTGGGGCTAGCGGGAGAAATGAGCAGTTCTTC. Its protein is CASSQVGASGRNEQFF.

The chain's CDR3 is CASRRTAQITYGYTF. The CDR3 DNA sequence: TGTGCCAGCAGACGGACAGCTCAGATAACTTATGGCTACACCTTC. The chain is built from TRBV27 and TRBJ1-2, with a tentative D call TRBD1 (6 bases). The germline V gene encodes CDR1 MNHEY and CDR2 SMNVEV (reference sequence). This CDR3 has 15 residues. The V gene lost 6 bases and the J gene lost 5 bases, with 19 bases spanning the gap.

The chain uses TRBV2 and TRBJ1-5; D is unresolved. Trimming removed 8 bases from V and 7 bases from J, with 15 bases in between. Germline-derived CDR1 and CDR2 are SNHLY and FYNNEI. The CDR3 is 13 residues long. The CDR3 region has the DNA TGTGCCAGCCAAAAAGGATTTGGACAGCCCCAGCATTTT. Its translation: CASQKGFGQPQHF.

The rearrangement uses TRBV5-4 and TRBJ1-2, with unresolved D. Deletions cut 4 bases from V and 4 bases from J, with 11 bases between. The germline V gene encodes CDR1 SGHNT and CDR2 YYREEE (reference sequence). This CDR3 is built from 13 residues. The CDR3 loop is CASSEGLRYGYTF. CDR3 in DNA: TGTGCCAGCAGCGAAGGACTGCGCTATGGCTACACCTTC.

The chain employs TRBV5-1 and TRBJ1-4; D gene unclear. The CDR3 has 15 amino acids. The germline V gene has CDR1 SGHRS and CDR2 YFSETQ. V was shortened by 4 bases and J by 3 bases, with 13 bases between the two germline ends. Here the CDR3 DNA reads TGCGCCAGCAGCCGTGACCGCGCTTCTAATGAAAAACTGTTTTTT. This translates into CASSRDRASNEKLFF.

The chain uses TRBV7-2 and TRBJ2-7, with D unclear. V was shortened by 3 bases and J by 5 bases, with 14 bases between the two germline ends. CDR1 SGHTA and CDR2 FQGNSA come from the germline V gene. The CDR3 totals 14 residues. CDR3 residues: CASSFFGRYDEQYF. The CDR3 bases are TGTGCCAGCAGCTTCTTCGGACGATATGACGAGCAGTACTTC.

The chain has TRBV28 and TRBJ1-2, with 9 positions matching TRBD1. J was trimmed by 4 bases and V by 5 bases; bases with no gene match: 8. Germline V gene data show CDR1 as MDHEN and CDR2 as SYDVKM. This CDR3 contains 15 residues. In DNA, the CDR3 is TGTGCCAGCAGTGTGACAGGGGGGCGCGGCTATGGCTACACCTTC. Translation: CASSVTGGRGYGYTF.

This clone was detected once. This chain uses TRBV7-9 with TRBJ2-5, with a tentative D call TRBD2 (6 bases). Trimming removed 2 bases from V and 1 base from J, with 14 bases in between. Germline assignment: CDR1 SEHNR and CDR2 FQNEAQ (reference sequence). The CDR3 totals 16 residues. The CDR3 sequence is CASSLMGGTSQETQYF. The CDR3 region has the DNA TGTGCCAGCAGCTTAATGGGGGGTACCTCCCAAGAGACCCAGTACTTC. Using reference TRBV7-9 and TRBJ2-5 for the parts outside the CDR3, the full variable domain is DTGVSQNPRHKITKRGQNVTFRCDPISEHNRLYWYRQTLGQGPEFLTYFQNEAQLEKSRLLSDRFSAERPKGSFSTLEIQRTEQGDSAMYLCASSLMGGTSQETQYFGPGTRLLVL.

V gene TRBV6-1 combines with J gene TRBJ1-1; D gene uncertain. The V end was cut by 2 bases, the J end by 10 bases, with 5 bases between. CDR1 and CDR2 from the germline V gene are MNHNS and SASEGT. The CDR3 runs to 10 residues. The CDR3 loop reads CASSEPVAFF. The CDR3 coding sequence is TGTGCCAGCAGTGAACCGGTAGCTTTCTTT.

The chain combines TRBV6-5 with TRBJ1-3; D is uncertain. The CDR3 spans 13 residues. V lost 6 bases and J 1 base, leaving 7 bases between the germline ends. From germline, CDR1 is MNHEY and CDR2 SVGAGI. The CDR3 loop reads CASSRQSGNTIYF. In nucleotides, the CDR3 is TGTGCCAGCAGCCGCCAGTCTGGAAACACCATATATTTT.